This T cell receptor beta chain derives from a study of T-cell memory formation after mild COVID-19. Overall study context: The two donors had largely donor-specific TCR clusters.

Broader study findings: Clones that got smaller from day 15 to 85 had even CD4/CD8, while clones growing later tipped toward CD4+. Pre-infection memory carried some responding clones, suggesting that cross-reactive memory joined.

TCRdb fed the 5' RACE reads into MiXCR, producing one record per CDR3 protein. The data contain 160,000 or so distinct CDR3 sequences, roughly 31% of them seen just once; the ten biggest clones take up around 13%. Notes on this clonotype: What it binds is unknown.

Sequences were obtained from PBMCs or a T cell subset sorted from them (not recorded which). The receptor comes from an adult woman who had mild COVID-19 (a few samples of this study predate the infection). Cell type and time point are not known.

This CDR3 is CASSPNRVLINTEAFF. The CDR3, as DNA: TGTGCCAGCAGCCCCAACAGGGTGCTGATAAACACTGAAGCTTTCTTT. The J gene is TRBJ1-1, the V gene TRBV5-4, with a weak D call TRBD1 (6 bases). The CDR3 contains 16 residues. In germline, CDR1 is SGHNT, CDR2 YYREEE (reference sequence). V gave up 4 bases and J gave up 2 bases, with 18 bases separating them.